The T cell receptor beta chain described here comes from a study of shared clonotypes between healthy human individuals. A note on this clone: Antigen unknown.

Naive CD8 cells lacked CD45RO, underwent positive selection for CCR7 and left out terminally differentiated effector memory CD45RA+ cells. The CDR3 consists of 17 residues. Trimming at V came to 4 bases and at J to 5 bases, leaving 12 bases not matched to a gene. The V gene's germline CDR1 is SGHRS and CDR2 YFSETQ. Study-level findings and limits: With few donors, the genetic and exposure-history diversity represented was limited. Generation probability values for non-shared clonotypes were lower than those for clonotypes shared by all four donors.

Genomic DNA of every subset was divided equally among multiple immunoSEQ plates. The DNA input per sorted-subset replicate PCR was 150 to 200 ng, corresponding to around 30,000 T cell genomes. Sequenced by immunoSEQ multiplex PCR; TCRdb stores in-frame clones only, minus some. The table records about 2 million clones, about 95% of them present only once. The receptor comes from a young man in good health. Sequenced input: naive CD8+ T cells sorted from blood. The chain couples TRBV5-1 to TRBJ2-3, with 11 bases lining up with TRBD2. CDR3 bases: TGCGCCAGCAGCCTCTTAGCGGGAGGGCAGTCAGGAGATACGCAGTATTTT. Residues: CASSLLAGGQSGDTQYF.